This T cell receptor (beta chain) was recorded in a study of early T cells in non-severe SARS-CoV-2 infection. Across the whole study: Unsorted whole-blood RNA was sequenced in bulk, leaving chains unpaired. Overall study results and limits: There was a bias toward anti-spike CD8 responses in VDJdb matching, which missed private and CD4 specificities.

A note on this clonotype: No antigen is known for it.

Attachment of unique molecular identifiers to individual cDNA molecules was performed. TCRdb recomputed calls from the 5' RACE reads with MiXCR, one row per CDR3 protein. The repertoire holds 26,000 or so distinct CDR3 sequences, with about 5.5% as singletons. This CDR3 region has 15 residues. Between the trimmed V and J ends, which lost 2 bases and 1 base, there was a span of 11 bases. CDR1 is LGHNA and CDR2 is YNFKEQ in the germline V gene. V gene TRBV4-2 combines with J gene TRBJ1-1; maybe TRBD1 (5 bases). The specimen sequenced was whole blood. The sequence came from an adult who was a healthcare worker with PCR-confirmed SARS-CoV-2 infection or an uninfected control (not recorded which). The CDR3 nucleotides read TGTGCCAGCAGCCAACAGGGTTTAGGGAACACTGAAGCTTTCTTT. It specifies CASSQQGLGNTEAFF.